The T cell receptor (beta chain) described here comes from a study of Tregs in tolerant kidney transplant recipients. Study findings and constraints: Antigen-driven expansion was suggested because donor-specific Tregs expanded more than all Tregs in tolerant patients. Biological reproducibility was not directly addressed, but technical replication error appeared minimal.

As for this clone: The antigen is unknown. The read stops 3 residues short of the end of the CDR3; the missing end is completed from the germline J gene.

The V gene's germline CDR1 is SEHNR and CDR2 FQNEAQ (reference sequence). V was pared by 4 bases and J by 7 bases, with 13 bases between. This CDR3 is 14 amino acids long. The protocol was immunoSEQ multiplex PCR, while the TCRdb copy is restricted to in-frame clones and leaves out a portion. In all, the sample yields over 25,000 clones. The sequences come from CD8+ T cells from blood, collected before the transplant. This TCR was recovered from a human donor who received a combined kidney and bone marrow transplant. The chain couples TRBV7-9 to TRBJ1-4; D is possibly TRBD1 (5 bases). The CDR3 loop is CASSSSQGGEKLFF. CDR3 DNA, as far as it was read: TGTGCCAGCAGCTCGTCCCAGGGAGGTGAAAAA.